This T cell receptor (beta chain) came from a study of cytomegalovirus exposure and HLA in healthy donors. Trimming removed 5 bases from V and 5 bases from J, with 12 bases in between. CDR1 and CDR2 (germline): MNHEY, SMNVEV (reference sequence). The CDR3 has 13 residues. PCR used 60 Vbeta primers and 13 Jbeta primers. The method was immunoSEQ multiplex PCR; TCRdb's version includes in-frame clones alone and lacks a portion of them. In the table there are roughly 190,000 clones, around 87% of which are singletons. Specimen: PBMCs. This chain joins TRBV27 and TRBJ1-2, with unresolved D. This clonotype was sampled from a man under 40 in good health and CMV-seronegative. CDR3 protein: CASSPGVGYGYTF. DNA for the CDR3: TGTGCCAGCAGTCCCGGGGTTGGGTATGGCTACACCTTC.